The T cell receptor beta chain described here comes from a study of graft-versus-host responses after intestinal transplantation. Study information: Recipients had multivisceral, liver-intestinal, or isolated intestinal transplants. The whole recipient group had anti-thymocyte globulin induction followed by tacrolimus and steroids for three to four years. General study results and limits: Among recipient marrow samples, GvH clones were found; some appeared first in ileum or blood. Maximum circulating GvH clone levels tracked with early post-transplant HvG decreases.

The CDR3 length is 15 residues. Trimming stripped 1 base from V and 4 bases from J, with 11 bases between. The V gene's germline CDR1 is MDHEN and CDR2 SYDVKM. Comments on this clone: The antigen remains unidentified.

Produced via immunoSEQ multiplex PCR; TCRdb's table is partial and in-frame only. The repertoire holds tens of thousands of clones, with around 89% as singletons. This receptor was identified in a human donor who received an intestinal transplant. The starting material was unstimulated CD8+ T cells sorted from spleen or lymph node cells, obtained before intestinal transplant. The gene calls are TRBV28 and TRBJ2-1; no firm D call. CDR3 nucleotides: TGTGCCAGCAGTTTATCCCTTTCAGGATACAATGAGCAGTTCTTC. Encoded protein: CASSLSLSGYNEQFF.